One T cell receptor beta chain is described in this entry. No cognate antigen has been identified for it. Base qualities are not at hand, and no much larger clone is one base apart. CDR1 and CDR2, per the germline V gene, are SGHRS and YFSETQ. Deletion took 1 base off V and 5 bases off J, with a span of 12 bases between the germline ends. Measured from the cysteine to the phenylalanine, the CDR3 is 15 residues long. Of all the DNA, just the CDR3 is kept, 45 bases in frame from base 1. The data belong to a study of T cell clones after liver transplantation (dated by TCRdb to between 2018 and 2021). The study in broad terms: ITN030ST, the source of the samples, was a randomized trial that attempted immunosuppression withdrawal within 2 years of liver transplantation. Blood samples were collected pre-transplant, pre-randomization before withdrawal, and post-randomization after either complete withdrawal or failed withdrawal. Of the 8 liver transplant recipients making up the studied cohort, 3 were classified as tolerant and 5 as non-tolerant. After a pre-transplant mixed lymphocyte reaction, TCRbeta sequencing was used to pinpoint donor-reactive T cell clones, which were subsequently tracked in post-transplant blood. Three of the eight recipients were HCV-positive; the others were transplanted for non-autoimmune, non-viral indications. As an antigen-independent comparator for the donor-reactive sequences, third party-reactive TCRbeta sequences from pre-transplant MLRs were identified as well. To count as tolerant, a recipient had to stay completely off immunosuppression for at least one year without liver enzymes climbing beyond twice the upper limit of normal. Subjects received no induction therapy and standard immunosuppression until randomization at 12-24 months post-transplant. The study at large found these results: In most of the 8 subjects, circulating donor-reactive CD4 TCRbeta sequences decreased significantly after transplant, regardless of tolerance or HCV status. The decline in donor-reactive sequences exceeded the decline in third party-reactive sequences, suggesting partial antigen-specific deletion that was unrelated to withdrawal success. The conclusions were considered preliminary, being limited by small, heterogeneous patient numbers and non-standardized post-transplant time points. Without allograft tissue specimens, donor-reactive T cells may have migrated into the graft rather than being deleted. When repertoire turnover was accounted for, significantly reduced detection of donor-reactive sequences was found in 7 of 8 subjects for CD4 and in 8 of 8 subjects for CD8. In a couple of subjects, low numbers of available donor cells limited the measurable donor-reactive repertoire.

High-throughput TCRbeta CDR3 sequencing of frozen genomic DNA was performed by immunoSEQ, including PCR amplification, mapping, bias correction and internal controls. Per the authors' processing: Only productive rearrangements were retained, with each unique TCRbeta sequence defined by its CDR3 nucleotide sequence together with its V and J gene. For a sequence to be called donor-reactive, it needed a frequency of at least 0.01% and at least 5-fold expansion in CFSE-low cells compared with unstimulated pre-transplant cells. Minimum frequency thresholds were set for each subject on the basis of the unstimulated sample with the lowest template count, so that a detection power of at least 90% was ensured. Jensen-Shannon divergence between the top 1000 TCRbeta sequences post-transplant and pre-transplant was used to measure repertoire turnover. Two-sided Fisher's exact tests were used to test for changes in how often donor-reactive sequences were detected. TCRdb carries this immuneACCESS record with in-frame sequences only. Its versions omit some clonotypes, under half of them owing to an unresolved V gene in the studies checked, with the rest unexplained. The V and J calls and clone size were taken over from that table, and D and trimming were inferred from the DNA. The sample data list about 80,000 clones, and nearly 85% of these were observed just once. The biggest ten clones account for 0.45% to 0.55% of the sample.

Unstimulated PBMCs, after thawing, were stained for CD3, CD4 and CD8 and then FACS-sorted into CD3+CD4+ and CD3+CD8+ populations. All 8 studied subjects were randomized to immunosuppression withdrawal. The Qiagen DNeasy Blood and Tissue Kit was used to isolate genomic DNA. This receptor was taken from a human patient who received a liver transplant. After a transplant, certain T cells may trace back to the graft donor. The specimen comprised CD4+ T cells from blood, sampled approximately 3.5 years after liver transplant. The rearranged chain carries TRBV5-1 and TRBJ1-4; possibly the D gene is TRBD1, per 6 matching bases. The DNA is as follows: TGCGCCAGCAGCTTGCAGGGGACGGAGAATGAAAAACTGTTTTTT. Its translation is CASSLQGTENEKLFF. This CDR3, with the reference TRBV5-1 and TRBJ1-4 proteins standing in past its ends, gives the full variable domain KAGVTQTPRYLIKTRGQQVTLSCSPISGHRSVSWYQQTPGQGLQFLFEYFSETQRNKGNFPGRFSGRQFSNSRSEMNVSTLELGDSALYLCASSLQGTENEKLFFGSGTQLSVL.